Each of the 7 T cell receptor beta chains below was sequenced from the same sample in a study of cytomegalovirus exposure and HLA in healthy donors. It was with 60 Vbeta and 13 Jbeta primers that the PCR ran. The data were produced by immunoSEQ multiplex PCR, yet TCRdb's version contains in-frame clones alone and is incomplete. The sample data list over 90,000 clones. The specimen was PBMCs. All receptors come from a man between 35 and 55 years old in good health and CMV-seronegative.

This rearrangement joins TRBV7-9 to TRBJ2-6; D ambiguous. Germline CDR1 is SEHNR and CDR2 is FQNEAQ (reference sequence). The ends were cut back, 2 bases at V and 0 bases at J, with 8 bases in the middle. The CDR3 loop spans 16 amino acids. CDR3: CASSLYPSSGANVLTF. The CDR3 DNA reads as TGTGCCAGCAGCTTATACCCCAGCTCTGGGGCCAACGTCCTGACTTTC. Full variable domain (rest looked up from reference TRBV7-9 and TRBJ2-6): DTGVSQNPRHKITKRGQNVTFRCDPISEHNRLYWYRQTLGQGPEFLTYFQNEAQLEKSRLLSDRFSAERPKGSFSTLEIQRTEQGDSAMYLCASSLYPSSGANVLTFGAGSRLTVL.

CDR3 in amino acids: CASARGDSANYGYTF. The CDR3 nucleotides read TGTGCCAGCGCGCGGGGAGATTCCGCTAACTATGGCTACACCTTC. The chain is built from TRBV6-1 and TRBJ1-2; the D is unclear. The germline V gene encodes CDR1 MNHNS and CDR2 SASEGT. This CDR3 is 15 amino acids long. V dropped 8 bases and J dropped 0 bases, with 16 bases sitting between them.

V and J are TRBV5-1 and TRBJ1-2; TRBD1 matches at 7 bases. Per germline, CDR1 SGHRS and CDR2 YFSETQ. The V and J ends lost 4 bases and 1 base, in that order; junction bases with no gene match: 4. The CDR3 length is 14 residues. CDR3 nucleotide sequence: TGCGCCAGCAGCCTTAACAGGGGTAACTATGGCTACACCTTC. This gives the protein CASSLNRGNYGYTF.

In DNA, the CDR3 is TGTGCCAGCAGCGTAGAACCGGGAGACACCTACGAGCAGTACTTC. As protein: CASSVEPGDTYEQYF. The chain recombines TRBV9 with TRBJ2-7; TRBD2 might be the D (6 bases). Germline V gene data show CDR1 as SGDLS and CDR2 as YYNGEE. This CDR3 is 15 amino acids long. V shed 0 bases and J shed 2 bases, with 12 bases lying between them.

The V call is TRBV5-5, the J call TRBJ1-3; TRBD1 matches at 7 bases. Losses at the gene ends were 2 bases for V and 9 bases for J; bases not matched to a gene: 8. CDR3 length: 14 residues. Looked up from germline, CDR1 is SGHKS and CDR2 is YYEKEE (reference sequence). DNA of the CDR3: TGTGCCAGCAGCTTCGACAGGGCAACGGGCACCATATATTTT. Residues: CASSFDRATGTIYF.

This rearrangement joins TRBV18 to TRBJ1-3, with 9 positions matching TRBD1. V shed 3 bases and J 1 base; nucleotides not matched to a gene: 4. CDR1 is KGHSH and CDR2 is LQKENI in the germline V gene. CDR3 length: 16 amino acids. The CDR3 here is CASSPSGTGSGNTIYF. In DNA, the CDR3 is TGTGCCAGCTCACCCTCCGGGACAGGGTCTGGAAACACCATATATTTT.

J is TRBJ1-2 and V is TRBV6-6; D may be TRBD1 (6 bases). Trimming pared 5 bases from V and 4 bases from J, leaving 20 bases between. Germline V gene lookup returns CDR1 MNHNY and CDR2 SVGAGI (reference sequence). The CDR3 covers 16 residues. The CDR3 protein is CASSIGGGGHAYGYTF. For the CDR3, the DNA is TGTGCCAGCAGTATCGGCGGCGGGGGGCATGCCTATGGCTACACCTTC.